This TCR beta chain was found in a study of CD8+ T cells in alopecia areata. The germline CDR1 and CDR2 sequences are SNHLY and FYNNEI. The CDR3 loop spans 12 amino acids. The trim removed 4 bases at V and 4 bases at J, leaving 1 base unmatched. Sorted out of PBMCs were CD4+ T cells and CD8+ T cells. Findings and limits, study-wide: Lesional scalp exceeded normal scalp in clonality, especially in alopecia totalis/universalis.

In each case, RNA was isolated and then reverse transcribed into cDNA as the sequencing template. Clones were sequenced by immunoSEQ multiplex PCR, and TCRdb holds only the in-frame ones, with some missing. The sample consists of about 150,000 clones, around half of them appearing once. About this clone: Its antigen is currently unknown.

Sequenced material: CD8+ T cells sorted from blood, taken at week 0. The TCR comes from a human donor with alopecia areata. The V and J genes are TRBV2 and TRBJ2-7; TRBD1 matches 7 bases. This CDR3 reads CASSGQGYEQYF. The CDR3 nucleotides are TGTGCCAGCAGTGGACAGGGATACGAGCAGTACTTC.